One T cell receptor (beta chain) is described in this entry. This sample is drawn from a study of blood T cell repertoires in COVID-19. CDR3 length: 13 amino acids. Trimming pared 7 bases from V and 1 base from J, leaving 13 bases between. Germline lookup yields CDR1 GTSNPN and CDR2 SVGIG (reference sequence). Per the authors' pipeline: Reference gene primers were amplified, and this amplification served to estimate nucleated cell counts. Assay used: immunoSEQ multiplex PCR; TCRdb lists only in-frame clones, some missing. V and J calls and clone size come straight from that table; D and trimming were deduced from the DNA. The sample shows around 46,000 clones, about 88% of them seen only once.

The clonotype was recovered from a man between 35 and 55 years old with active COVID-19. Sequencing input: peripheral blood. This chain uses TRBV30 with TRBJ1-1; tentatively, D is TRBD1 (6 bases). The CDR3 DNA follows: TGTGCCTCGAACAGGGATTCGAACACTGAAGCTTTCTTT. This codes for CASNRDSNTEAFF. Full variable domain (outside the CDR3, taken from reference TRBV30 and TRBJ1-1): SQTIHQWPATLVQPVGSPLSLECTVEGTSNPNLYWYRQAAGRGLQLLFYSVGIGQISSEVPQNLSASRPQDRQFILSSKKLLLSDSGFYLCASNRDSNTEAFFGQGTRLTVV.